This T cell receptor (beta chain) is from a study of T cell responses to AZD1222 COVID-19 vaccine (dated by TCRdb to the early 2020s). Broadly, across the study: Because spike-specific TCR depth and breadth did not differ between the two schedules, AZD1222 recipients who got a second dose at roughly 4 weeks were pooled with those who got a second dose at roughly 12 weeks. TCR sequencing covered roughly 230 trial participants: 207 given two doses of AZD1222 and around 26 given two doses of MenACWY control vaccine. Enrollment into the trials was organized by age into subgroups of 18-55, 56-69 and 70-plus years, and those subgroups contained roughly 150, 30 and 60 TCR-sequenced participants, respectively.

Broad study findings and their caveats: The vaccine-associated CD4 TCRs covered the entire spike protein, and the dominant responses fell in regions 160-218 and 743-854. Participants were mostly white British, with more females than males. The authors suggested clonal diversity may have been underestimated. Epitopes outside the regions mutated in the B.1.351 and B.1.1.7 variants were reportedly recognized by nearly half of the unique spike-specific TCRs. The 56-69-year group was small, and its depth increase did not reach significance, likely because of low power. Only five or six AZD1222 recipients were SARS-CoV-2 seropositive at baseline, limiting conclusions about previously exposed vaccinees. Because no day 14 peak-response samples were available, the repertoires could be characterized only after the peak T cell response. A significant rise in spike-specific TCR breadth and depth was observed after two AZD1222 doses relative to day 0 and relative to MenACWY recipients.

The CDR3 spans 16 residues, from the cysteine through the phenylalanine. The entry retains the CDR3 DNA only, 48 bases that are in frame from base 1. Trimming takes 4 bases off V and 2 bases off J; junction bases not matched to a gene: 8. From a lookup of the germline V gene, CDR1 and CDR2 are MGHRA and YSYEKL. As regards this clone: Its specific antigen is unknown. Base qualities were left out, and no much larger clone turns up one base away.

The CDR3 regions of human TCRbeta chains were analyzed by immunosequencing. On the study's bioinformatics: Repertoire TCRs were checked for matches against a reference library of SARS-CoV-2-specific TCRs that had been generated using the MIRA antigen-specificity platform. Breadth meant the fraction of unique TCRs that were SARS-CoV-2-associated, whereas depth meant the fraction of total T cells that were SARS-CoV-2-associated. Using the MIRA data, every spike-specific TCR was mapped to the spike region that the TCR reacted to and assigned to either a CD4 or a CD8 class. Log10-transformed breadth and depth values were compared by one-way ANOVA with Sidak's multiple comparisons tests. As stored in TCRdb, this immuneACCESS dataset retains in-frame rearrangements with V and J assigned. A fraction of the clones does not appear; measured against another copy, unresolved V genes explain less than half of the discrepancy, and the remainder lacks a known reason. The V and J calls and the clone size are those of that table, but D and trimming were determined from the DNA. The sample table holds about 180,000 clones, of which around nine tenths were seen once. Roughly 1.7% of the sample is in the top ten clones.

Interpreted using the paper, the time point label stands for: baseline before first vaccination. The vaccinee samples were drawn from two UK trials, COV001 and COV002, one of which was a single-blind randomized controlled phase 2/3 trial testing AZD1222 (ChAdOx1 nCoV-19) in healthy adults. Trial participant PBMC samples were collected at day 0 and day 28 after the second dose for TCRbeta chain sequencing. This TCR was recovered from an adult in good health. Rearrangement joined TRBV4-1 to TRBJ2-3, with TRBD1 identical over 8 junction bases. This material consisted of peripheral blood, taken on day 0 of AZD1222 vaccination. The CDR3 region has the sequence CASSRVTGAITDTQYF. The DNA is TGCGCCAGCAGCCGAGTGACAGGGGCCATCACAGATACGCAGTATTTT.